The next 22 T cell receptor beta chains were all read from a single sample in a study of cytomegalovirus exposure and HLA in healthy donors. Clones were sequenced by immunoSEQ multiplex PCR, and TCRdb holds only the in-frame ones, with some missing. The sample has approximately 150,000 clones, roughly nine tenths seen once; the top ten hold approximately 0.7%. Sequenced sample: PBMCs. These receptors came from a man aged 18 to 29 in good health and CMV-seronegative.

The V and J genes are TRBV4-3 and TRBJ2-3; TRBD2 matches 11 bases. Germline V lookup: CDR1 LGHNA, CDR2 YSLEER. The CDR3 totals 16 residues. The V gene end was trimmed by 0 bases and the J gene end by 5 bases; junction bases not matched to a gene: 4. This chain's CDR3 is CASSQEGLAEGDTQYF. The DNA of the CDR3 is TGCGCCAGCAGCCAAGAGGGACTAGCGGAAGGAGATACGCAGTATTTT.

A word on this clone: Other DNA sequences in the sample encode the same CDR3. The rearrangement uses TRBV5-1 and TRBJ1-2; 7 nucleotides agree with TRBD1. With 0 bases clipped from V and 8 bases from J, the junction kept 4 bases outside the gene matches. The V gene's germline CDR1 is SGHRS and CDR2 YFSETQ. There are 13 residues in the CDR3. CDR3 in amino acids: CASSLGQGGGYTF. DNA of the CDR3: TGCGCCAGCAGCTTGGGACAGGGAGGAGGCTACACCTTC.

The chain is built from TRBV5-1 and TRBJ1-3; the D is unclear. The CDR3 covers 15 residues. The germline V gene has CDR1 SGHRS and CDR2 YFSETQ. Trimming removed 0 bases from V and 1 base from J, with 8 bases in between. DNA for the CDR3: TGCGCCAGCAGCTTGGCGTCCGGGTCTGGAAACACCATATATTTT. Its protein product is CASSLASGSGNTIYF.

V usage is TRBV19 and J usage is TRBJ1-3, with D perhaps TRBD1 (6 bases). Per germline, CDR1 LNHDA and CDR2 SQIVND (reference sequence). The CDR3 covers 15 residues. Between the trimmed V and J ends, which lost 5 bases and 4 bases, there was a span of 15 bases. CDR3 sequence reads: CASSEEPGVGNTIYF. The CDR3 nucleotides read TGTGCCAGTAGTGAAGAGCCAGGGGTCGGAAACACCATATATTTT.

This rearrangement joins TRBV13 to TRBJ1-2; D is unclear. The V and J ends lost 5 bases and 3 bases respectively, with 16 bases between them. The CDR3 covers 15 residues. Germline V gives CDR1 PRHDT, CDR2 FYEKMQ (reference sequence). The chain's CDR3 is CASSRTDGEDYGYTF. The DNA for the CDR3 is TGTGCCAGCAGCCGAACGGACGGGGAGGACTATGGCTACACCTTC.

The genes are TRBV2 and TRBJ2-1; weak D call: TRBD2 (6 bases). Trimming cost V 11 bases and J 3 bases, with 29 bases left between them. This CDR3 comprises 18 residues. From germline, CDR1 is SNHLY and CDR2 FYNNEI. The CDR3 protein is CAGLLCLSCRRDYNEQFF. As DNA, the CDR3 is TGTGCCGGGCTATTATGTCTCTCGTGCAGGCGGGACTACAATGAGCAGTTCTTC.

This clone is a singleton in its sample. V gene TRBV5-1 combines with J gene TRBJ1-2; 7 nucleotides agree with TRBD1. The CDR3 spans 15 residues. V lost 4 bases, J lost 6 bases, and 12 bases stayed unmatched. The germline CDR1 and CDR2 sequences are SGHRS and YFSETQ. CDR3 bases: TGCGCCAGCAGCCTGGGACAGCCCCAAAGTGATGGCTACACCTTC. It yields the protein CASSLGQPQSDGYTF.

CDR3 coding DNA: TGCGCCAGCAGCAAACTAAGTTCTAGCGGGGGGGATAAAGAGACCCAGTACTTC. Its translation is CASSKLSSSGGDKETQYF. This chain joins TRBV5-1 and TRBJ2-5, with 12 bases that match TRBD2. Germline V gives CDR1 SGHRS, CDR2 YFSETQ. The CDR3 is 18 amino acids. With V trimmed by 4 bases and J by 3 bases, 13 bases remained unmatched.

The chain uses TRBV5-6 and TRBJ1-5; TRBD1 agrees at 7 bases. The CDR3 has 16 residues. The J segment lost 3 bases and the V segment lost 3 bases, leaving 9 bases of the junction unmatched. Germline CDR1 SGHDT, CDR2 YYEEEE. This CDR3 reads CASSSAGGMNNQPQHF. The CDR3 nucleotides are TGTGCCAGCAGCTCGGCAGGGGGGATGAACAATCAGCCCCAGCATTTT.

This clone came up once. This chain joins TRBV9 and TRBJ2-7, with D hard to call. Germline-derived CDR1 and CDR2 are SGDLS and YYNGEE. V lost 2 bases and J lost 2, with 11 bases in between. This CDR3 region has 14 residues. The CDR3 region is CASSVGTRPYEQYF. CDR3 sequence (DNA): TGTGCCAGCAGCGTTGGTACACGTCCCTACGAGCAGTACTTC.

This rearrangement joins TRBV7-3 to TRBJ2-2; 8 bases line up with TRBD2. V lost 4 bases to trimming and J lost 7 bases; unmatched junction nucleotides: 5. Germline lookup yields CDR1 SGHTA and CDR2 FQGTGA. The CDR3 runs 14 residues. CDR3 loop: CASSSTSGGGELFF. The CDR3 bases are TGTGCCAGCAGCTCTACTAGCGGCGGCGGGGAGCTGTTTTTT. Full variable domain (rest looked up from reference TRBV7-3 and TRBJ2-2): GAGVSQTPSNKVTEKGKYVELRCDPISGHTALYWYRQSLGQGPEFLIYFQGTGAADDSGLPNDRFFAVRPEGSVSTLKIQRTERGDSAVYLCASSSTSGGGELFFGEGSRLTVL.

The chain has TRBV29-1 and TRBJ2-6; 12 nucleotides line up with TRBD2. The CDR3 is 20 amino acids. The V segment lost 7 bases and the J segment 0 bases; nucleotides outside the gene matches: 16. Germline CDR1 and CDR2: SQVTM and ANQGSEA. The CDR3 sequence: CSARVVLAGGISSGANVLTF. DNA for the CDR3: TGCAGCGCCAGGGTCGTACTAGCGGGGGGCATAAGCTCTGGGGCCAACGTCCTGACTTTC.

The genes are TRBV19 and TRBJ2-7; 7 bases are a match to TRBD1. Germline V gives CDR1 LNHDA, CDR2 SQIVND (reference sequence). The CDR3 has 16 amino acids. V lost 4 bases and J lost 2; bases outside the gene matches: 11. CDR3 region: CASSTPAQGVAYEQYF. The CDR3, as DNA: TGTGCCAGTAGTACCCCGGCGCAGGGGGTAGCCTACGAGCAGTACTTC.

The chain recombines TRBV14 with TRBJ2-7, with 9 bases matching TRBD1. From germline, CDR1 is SGHDN and CDR2 FVKESK. Losses at the gene ends were 4 bases for V and 6 bases for J; bases not matched to a gene: 10. The CDR3 is 15 residues long. Here the CDR3 DNA reads TGTGCCAGCAGCCCCCTGGGGACAGGGCGAAGCGAGCAGTACTTC. Its protein product is CASSPLGTGRSEQYF.

The chain links TRBV7-8 to TRBJ1-5, with D hard to call. The CDR3 consists of 14 residues. The ends were cut back, 4 bases at V and 3 bases at J, with 10 bases in the middle. Germline assignment: CDR1 SGHVS and CDR2 FQNEAQ. The CDR3 loop is CASSSPLPNQPQHF. The CDR3 DNA sequence: TGTGCCAGCAGCTCCCCTCTTCCCAATCAGCCCCAGCATTTT.

The CDR3: CASSALAGGPGEQFF. CDR3 DNA: TGCGCCAGCAGCGCACTAGCGGGGGGGCCGGGTGAGCAGTTCTTC. V is TRBV5-1 and J is TRBJ2-1; 13 nucleotides line up with TRBD2. The J segment lost 9 bases and the V segment lost 4 bases, leaving 7 bases of the junction unmatched. This CDR3 spans 15 amino acids. Germline lookup yields CDR1 SGHRS and CDR2 YFSETQ. The complete variable domain, with remaining parts taken from reference TRBV5-1 and TRBJ2-1, reads KAGVTQTPRYLIKTRGQQVTLSCSPISGHRSVSWYQQTPGQGLQFLFEYFSETQRNKGNFPGRFSGRQFSNSRSEMNVSTLELGDSALYLCASSALAGGPGEQFFGPGTRLTVL.

The V and J genes are TRBV19 and TRBJ1-1; weak D call: TRBD1 (5 bases). This CDR3 spans 13 amino acids. V was pared by 5 bases and J by 0 bases, with 7 bases between. CDR1 and CDR2 (germline): LNHDA, SQIVND (reference sequence). CDR3 bases: TGTGCCAGTAGTCAGACAGTGAACACTGAAGCTTTCTTT. Protein product: CASSQTVNTEAFF. Looking up the rest from reference TRBV19 and TRBJ1-1 gives the full variable domain: DGGITQSPKYLFRKEGQNVTLSCEQNLNHDAMYWYRQDPGQGLRLIYYSQIVNDFQKGDIAEGYSVSREKKESFPLTVTSAQKNPTAFYLCASSQTVNTEAFFGQGTRLTVV.

This clone was counted once. The chain combines TRBV29-1 with TRBJ1-1; D is undetermined. Germline V gene lookup returns CDR1 SQVTM and CDR2 ANQGSEA. V was cut by 4 bases and J by 1 base, with 10 bases left in between. There are 13 residues in the CDR3. The CDR3 coding sequence is TGCAGCGTTGCTAGCAGTGGGAACACTGAAGCTTTCTTT. Its translation is CSVASSGNTEAFF. The full variable domain, with the rest looked up from reference TRBV29-1 and TRBJ1-1, is SAVISQKPSRDICQRGTSLTIQCQVDSQVTMMFWYRQQPGQSLTLIATANQGSEATYESGFVIDKFPISRPNLTFSTLTVSNMSPEDSSIYLCSVASSGNTEAFFGQGTRLTVV.

This chain links TRBV7-3 with TRBJ2-5; D not certain. CDR1 and CDR2 (germline): SGHTA, FQGTGA. V lost 0 bases to trimming and J lost 5 bases, with 7 bases between them. The CDR3 runs to 13 residues. CDR3 sequence: CASSLTRRETQYF. In nucleotides, the CDR3 is TGTGCCAGCAGCTTAACTAGGCGGGAGACCCAGTACTTC.

This sequence joins TRBV6-5 and TRBJ1-4, with a possible D match to TRBD1 (5 bases). Germline V lookup: CDR1 MNHEY, CDR2 SVGAGI. The CDR3 extends over 14 amino acids. V was pared by 7 bases and J by 2 bases, with 11 bases between. The CDR3: CASKRGSTNEKLFF. The CDR3 DNA reads as TGTGCCAGCAAGCGGGGGTCGACTAATGAAAAACTGTTTTTT.

CDR3 nucleotide sequence: TGTGCCAGCAGTGAATTTTGGGACATCCGCAATCAGCCCCAGCATTTT. This encodes CASSEFWDIRNQPQHF. This rearrangement joins TRBV6-1 to TRBJ1-5; D might be TRBD1 (6 bases). Germline CDR1 MNHNS, CDR2 SASEGT. The CDR3 sequence is 16 residues long. V shed 2 bases and J shed 2 bases, with 13 bases lying between them.

The chain is built from TRBV6-6 and TRBJ1-2, with a possible D match to TRBD1 (5 bases). Germline V gives CDR1 MNHNY, CDR2 SVGAGI (reference sequence). The CDR3 is made up of 14 amino acids. V lost 6 bases and J lost 0, with 11 bases in between. The CDR3 region is CASRLAGTNYGYTF. The DNA for the CDR3 is TGTGCCAGCAGACTCGCAGGGACTAACTATGGCTACACCTTC.